This entry describes one T cell receptor (beta chain). It lacks a known antigen. Per-nucleotide qualities are absent, and no much larger clonotype sits a single base away. The entry originates in a study of blood T cell repertoires in COVID-19 (dated by TCRdb to 2019 to 2021). About the study as a whole: Samples covering the acute and convalescent phases of COVID-19 were provided by collaborators in the United States, Italy and Spain. The material from the prospective study consisted of cDNA or gDNA derived from T cells, B-cell-depleted T cells, or PBMCs. The dataset comprised deeply sampled blood TCRbeta repertoires from subjects exposed to, actively infected with, or recovered from COVID-19. The repertoires were made available in a free public database intended to serve as a resource for research on the immune response to SARS-CoV-2. The samples were drawn from two sources: the first 160 participants of the ongoing ImmuneRACE study, and fewer than 1,500 subjects contributed by 6 global collaborators. A de-identified subject ID, COVID-19 status, age in years and sex were almost always included in the sample metadata. HLA class I and class II types, where available, came from metadata supplied by the sample provider rather than from assay-based typing. Results the study describes overall, beyond this receptor: How much clinical and demographic metadata was included differed by source and by participant, and the metadata was provided uncurated.

TCRbeta CDR3 regions were amplified from genomic DNA by means of the immunoSEQ Assay, a bias-controlled multiplex PCR. On the authors' methods: The number of nucleated cells in each sample was estimated by amplification of reference gene primers within the assay. Sequence reads were collapsed and filtered to measure the absolute abundance of every unique TCRbeta CDR3 rearrangement. For each sample, productive Simpson clonality was calculated as the square root of Simpson's diversity index over productive rearrangements. The source is immuneACCESS, and TCRdb retained only in-frame sequences with V and J called. Part of the clones is not carried over; for the studies checked, unresolved V genes explain less than half of this, and the remainder is unexplained. D and trimming come from the DNA, and the V and J calls and clone size come from that table. A total of a few hundred thousand clones appear in this sample, over 75% of them only once. Over 8% of the sample is held by the ten biggest clonotypes.

Participants in the prospective study were enrolled through a virtual design, were aged roughly 18 to 95 years, and lived in fewer than 30 United States geographic areas. In the prospective study, participants were assigned to cohorts based on the clinical history participants reported in a screening survey and a study questionnaire. ImmuneRACE Cohort 3 recovered participants were defined by two consecutive negative NP/OP PCR tests, healthcare professional clearance, or symptom resolution. Each participant in the prospective study had whole blood, serum and a nasopharyngeal or oropharyngeal swab collected by mobile phlebotomists. Participants in the prospective study had the option to provide additional blood draws and questionnaires over a roughly 2-month period. Before DNA extraction, blood samples from the prospective study were shipped at room temperature or frozen. The CDR3 starts with the cysteine, ends with the phenylalanine, and has 17 residues. Of all the DNA, just the CDR3 is kept, 51 bases in frame from base 1. A distance of 21 bases separates the germline ends of V and J, which lose 5 bases and 2 bases respectively. CDR1 and CDR2 are drawn from the germline V gene (reference sequence): SEHNR, FQNEAQ.

This receptor was identified in a woman aged 40 to 50 who had recovered from COVID-19. The chain uses TRBV7-9 and TRBJ1-2; TRBD1 might be the D gene, on 5 matching bases. The sample taken for sequencing was PBMCs or T cells enriched from blood (not recorded which). The CDR3 protein: CASSPRFGRTPNYGYTF. The DNA sequence is given as TGTGCCAGCAGCCCACGCTTCGGACGGACACCCAACTATGGCTACACCTTC. The entire variable domain, with the stretches around the CDR3 drawn from the reference TRBV7-9 and TRBJ1-2 proteins, is DTGVSQNPRHKITKRGQNVTFRCDPISEHNRLYWYRQTLGQGPEFLTYFQNEAQLEKSRLLSDRFSAERPKGSFSTLEIQRTEQGDSAMYLCASSPRFGRTPNYGYTFGSGTRLTVV.